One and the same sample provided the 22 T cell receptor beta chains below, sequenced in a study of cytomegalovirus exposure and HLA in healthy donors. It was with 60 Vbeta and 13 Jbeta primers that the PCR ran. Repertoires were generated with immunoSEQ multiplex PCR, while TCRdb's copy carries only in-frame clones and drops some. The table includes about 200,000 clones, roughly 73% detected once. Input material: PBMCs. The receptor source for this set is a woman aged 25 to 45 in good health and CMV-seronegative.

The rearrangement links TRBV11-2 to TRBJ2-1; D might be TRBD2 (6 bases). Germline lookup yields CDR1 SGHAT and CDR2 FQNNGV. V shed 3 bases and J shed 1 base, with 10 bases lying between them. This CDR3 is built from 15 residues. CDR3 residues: CASSLSGLSYNEQFF. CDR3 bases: TGTGCCAGCAGCTTGAGCGGGCTTTCCTACAATGAGCAGTTCTTC.

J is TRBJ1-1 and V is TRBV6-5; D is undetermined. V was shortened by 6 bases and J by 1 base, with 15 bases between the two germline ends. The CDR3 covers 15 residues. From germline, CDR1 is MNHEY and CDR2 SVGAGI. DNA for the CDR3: TGTGCCAGCAGCCCCAGTTGGGCCGCGAACACTGAAGCTTTCTTT. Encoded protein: CASSPSWAANTEAFF.

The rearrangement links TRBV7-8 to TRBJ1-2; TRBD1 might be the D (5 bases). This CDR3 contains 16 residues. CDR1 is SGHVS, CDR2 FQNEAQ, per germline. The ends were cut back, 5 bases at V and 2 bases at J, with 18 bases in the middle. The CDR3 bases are TGTGCCAGCAGCCCCCGACCCAGGAGGGACAACTATGGCTACACCTTC. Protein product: CASSPRPRRDNYGYTF.

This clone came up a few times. The CDR3 DNA reads as TGTGCCAGCAGCCATCTAGAGTGCGAGCAGTACTTC. It yields the protein CASSHLECEQYF. This chain connects TRBV7-9 to TRBJ2-7; D not certain. Germline lookup yields CDR1 SEHNR and CDR2 FQNEAQ (reference sequence). The CDR3 runs 12 residues. Trimming removed 5 bases from V and 6 bases from J, with 11 bases in between.

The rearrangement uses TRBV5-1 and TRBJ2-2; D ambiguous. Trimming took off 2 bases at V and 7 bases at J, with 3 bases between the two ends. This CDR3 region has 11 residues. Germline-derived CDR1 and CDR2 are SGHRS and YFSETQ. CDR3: CASSFSGELFF. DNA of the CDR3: TGCGCCAGCAGCTTCAGCGGGGAGCTGTTTTTT.

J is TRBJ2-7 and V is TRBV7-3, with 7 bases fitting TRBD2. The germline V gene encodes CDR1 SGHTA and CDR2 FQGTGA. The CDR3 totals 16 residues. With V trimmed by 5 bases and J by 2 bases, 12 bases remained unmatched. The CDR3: CASSLSGPSGTYEQYF. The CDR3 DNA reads TGTGCCAGCAGCCTATCTGGGCCTAGCGGCACCTACGAGCAGTACTTC.

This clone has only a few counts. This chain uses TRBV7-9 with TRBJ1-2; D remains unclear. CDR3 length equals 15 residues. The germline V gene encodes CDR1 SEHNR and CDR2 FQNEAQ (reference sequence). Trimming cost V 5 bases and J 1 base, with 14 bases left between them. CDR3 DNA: TGTGCCAGCAGCCAAGATAACCACTATAACTATGGCTACACCTTC. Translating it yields CASSQDNHYNYGYTF.

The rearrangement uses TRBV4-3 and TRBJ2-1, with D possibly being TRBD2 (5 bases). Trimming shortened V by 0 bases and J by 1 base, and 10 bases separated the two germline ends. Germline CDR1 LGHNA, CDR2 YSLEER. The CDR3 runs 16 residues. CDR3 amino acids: CASSQDGSVSYNEQFF. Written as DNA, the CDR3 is TGCGCCAGCAGCCAAGATGGGAGTGTTTCCTACAATGAGCAGTTCTTC.

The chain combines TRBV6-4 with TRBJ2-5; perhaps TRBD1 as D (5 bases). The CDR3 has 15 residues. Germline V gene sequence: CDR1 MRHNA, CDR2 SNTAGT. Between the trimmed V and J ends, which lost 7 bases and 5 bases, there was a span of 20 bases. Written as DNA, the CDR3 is TGTGCCAGCATTAACAGGCCTACGAGGTGGGAGACCCAGTACTTC. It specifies CASINRPTRWETQYF.

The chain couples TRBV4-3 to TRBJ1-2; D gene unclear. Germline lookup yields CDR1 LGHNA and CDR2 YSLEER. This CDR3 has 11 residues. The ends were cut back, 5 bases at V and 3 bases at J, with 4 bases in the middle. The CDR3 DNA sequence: TGCGCCAGCAGCGGAGACTATGGCTACACCTTC. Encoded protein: CASSGDYGYTF.

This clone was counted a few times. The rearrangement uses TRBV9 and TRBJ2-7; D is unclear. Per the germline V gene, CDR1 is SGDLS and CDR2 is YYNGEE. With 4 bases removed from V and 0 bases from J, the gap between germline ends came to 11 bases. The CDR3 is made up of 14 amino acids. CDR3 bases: TGTGCCAGCAGCCCCCGCATGAGCTCCTACGAGCAGTACTTC. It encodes CASSPRMSSYEQYF. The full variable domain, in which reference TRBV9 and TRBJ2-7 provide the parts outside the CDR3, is DSGVTQTPKHLITATGQRVTLRCSPRSGDLSVYWYQQSLDQGLQFLIQYYNGEERAKGNILERFSAQQFPDLHSELNLSSLELGDSALYFCASSPRMSSYEQYFGPGTRLTVT.

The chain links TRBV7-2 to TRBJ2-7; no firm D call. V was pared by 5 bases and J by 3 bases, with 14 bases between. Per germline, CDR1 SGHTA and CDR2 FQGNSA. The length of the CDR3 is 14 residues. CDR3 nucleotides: TGTGCCAGCAGCCGAGCGAACAAAGACTACGAGCAGTACTTC. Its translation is CASSRANKDYEQYF.

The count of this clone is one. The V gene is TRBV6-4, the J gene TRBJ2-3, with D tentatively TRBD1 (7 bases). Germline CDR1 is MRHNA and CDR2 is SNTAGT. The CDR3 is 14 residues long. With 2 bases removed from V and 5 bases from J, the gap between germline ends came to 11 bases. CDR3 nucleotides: TGTGCCAGCAGTGACAACAGGGGAGGAGATACGCAGTATTTT. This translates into CASSDNRGGDTQYF.

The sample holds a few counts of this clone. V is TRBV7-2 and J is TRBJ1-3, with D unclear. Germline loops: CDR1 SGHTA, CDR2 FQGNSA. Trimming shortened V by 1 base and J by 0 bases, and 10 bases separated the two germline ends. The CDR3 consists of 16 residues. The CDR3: CASSLVAGHSGNTIYF. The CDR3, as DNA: TGTGCCAGCAGCTTAGTCGCAGGCCACTCTGGAAACACCATATATTTT.

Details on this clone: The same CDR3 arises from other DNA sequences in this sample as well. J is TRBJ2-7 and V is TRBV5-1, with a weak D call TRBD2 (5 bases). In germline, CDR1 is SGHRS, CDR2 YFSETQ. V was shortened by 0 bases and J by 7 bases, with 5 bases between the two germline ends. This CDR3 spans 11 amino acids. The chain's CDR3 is CASSLAGEQYF. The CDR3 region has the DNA TGCGCCAGCAGCTTGGCGGGAGAGCAGTACTTC.

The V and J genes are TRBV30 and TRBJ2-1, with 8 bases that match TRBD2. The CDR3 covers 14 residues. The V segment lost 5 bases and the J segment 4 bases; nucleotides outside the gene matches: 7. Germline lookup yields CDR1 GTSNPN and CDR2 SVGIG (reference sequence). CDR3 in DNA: TGTGCCTGGGGGGCGGGAGGAGGATACAATGAGCAGTTCTTC. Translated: CAWGAGGGYNEQFF.

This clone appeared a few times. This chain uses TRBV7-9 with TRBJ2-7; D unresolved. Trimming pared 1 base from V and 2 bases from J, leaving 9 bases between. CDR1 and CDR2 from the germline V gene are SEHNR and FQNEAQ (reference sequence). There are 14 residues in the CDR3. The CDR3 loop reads CASSLGANTYEQYF. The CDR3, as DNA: TGTGCCAGCAGCTTAGGGGCGAACACCTACGAGCAGTACTTC.

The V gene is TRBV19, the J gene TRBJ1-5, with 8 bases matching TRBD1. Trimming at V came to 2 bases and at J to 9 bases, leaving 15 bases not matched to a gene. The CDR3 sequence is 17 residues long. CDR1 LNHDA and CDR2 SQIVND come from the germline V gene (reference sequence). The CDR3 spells CASSIIWRQGTGRPQHF. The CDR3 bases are TGTGCCAGTAGTATAATTTGGCGACAGGGGACGGGACGGCCCCAGCATTTT.

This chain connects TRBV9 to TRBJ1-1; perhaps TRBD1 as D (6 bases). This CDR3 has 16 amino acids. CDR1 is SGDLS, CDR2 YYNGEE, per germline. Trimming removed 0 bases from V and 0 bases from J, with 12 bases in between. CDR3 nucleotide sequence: TGTGCCAGCAGCGTAGTTCTCCGGACAGTGAACACTGAAGCTTTCTTT. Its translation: CASSVVLRTVNTEAFF.

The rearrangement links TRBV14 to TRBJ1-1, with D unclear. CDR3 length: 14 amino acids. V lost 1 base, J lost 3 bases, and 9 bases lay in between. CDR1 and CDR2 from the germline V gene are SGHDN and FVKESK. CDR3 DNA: TGTGCCAGCAGCCAAGTGGGAGGATACACTGAAGCTTTCTTT. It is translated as CASSQVGGYTEAFF. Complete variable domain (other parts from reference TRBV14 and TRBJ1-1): EAGVTQFPSHSVIEKGQTVTLRCDPISGHDNLYWYRRVMGKEIKFLLHFVKESKQDESGMPNNRFLAERTGGTYSTLKVQPAELEDSGVYFCASSQVGGYTEAFFGQGTRLTVV.

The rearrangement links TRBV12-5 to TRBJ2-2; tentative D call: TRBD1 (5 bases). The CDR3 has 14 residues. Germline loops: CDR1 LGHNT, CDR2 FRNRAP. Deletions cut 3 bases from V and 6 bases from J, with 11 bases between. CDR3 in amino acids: CASGFGLGAGELFF. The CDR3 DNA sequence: TGTGCTAGTGGTTTTGGGCTAGGGGCCGGGGAGCTGTTTTTT.

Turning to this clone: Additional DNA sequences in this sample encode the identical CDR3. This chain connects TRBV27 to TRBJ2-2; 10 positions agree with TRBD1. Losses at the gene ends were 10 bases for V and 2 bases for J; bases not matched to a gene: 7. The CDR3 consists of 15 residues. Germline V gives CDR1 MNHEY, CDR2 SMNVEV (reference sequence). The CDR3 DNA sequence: TGTGCCACCAGAGACAGGGGGCCTAACACCGGGGAGCTGTTTTTT. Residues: CATRDRGPNTGELFF.